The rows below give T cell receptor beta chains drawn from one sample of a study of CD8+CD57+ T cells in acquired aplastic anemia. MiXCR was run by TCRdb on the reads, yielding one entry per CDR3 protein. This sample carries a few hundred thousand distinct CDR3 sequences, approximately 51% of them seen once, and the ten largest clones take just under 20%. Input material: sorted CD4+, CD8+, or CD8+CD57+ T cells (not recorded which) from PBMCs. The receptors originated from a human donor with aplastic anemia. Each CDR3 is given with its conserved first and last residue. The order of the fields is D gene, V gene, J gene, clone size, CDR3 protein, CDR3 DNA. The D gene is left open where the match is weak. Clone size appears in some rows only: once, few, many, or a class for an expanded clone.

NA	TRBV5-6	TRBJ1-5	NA	CASSLGGHLLNQPQHF	TGTGCCAGCAGCTTGGGAGGACATCTCCTCAATCAGCCCCAGCATTTT
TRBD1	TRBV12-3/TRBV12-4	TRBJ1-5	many	CASSEGQERPQHF	TGTGCCAGCAGCGAGGGACAGGAGAGGCCCCAGCATTTT
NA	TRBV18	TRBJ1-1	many	CASSPQNTEAFF	TGTGCCAGCTCACCCCAGAACACTGAAGCTTTCTTT
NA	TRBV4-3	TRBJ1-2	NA	CASSQVAGVDGYTF	TGCGCCAGCAGCCAAGTGGCGGGAGTGGACGGCTACACCTTC
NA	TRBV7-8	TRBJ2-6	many	CASSLAAASGANVLTF	TGTGCCAGCAGCTTAGCCGCCGCATCTGGGGCCAACGTCCTGACTTTC
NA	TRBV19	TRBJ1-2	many	CASSIGISLTGSYGYTF	TGTGCCAGTAGTATAGGTATTTCTTTGACAGGTTCCTATGGCTACACCTTC
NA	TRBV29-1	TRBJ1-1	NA	CSNIDRNTEAFF	TGCAGCAACATAGACAGAAACACTGAAGCTTTCTTT
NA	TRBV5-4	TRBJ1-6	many	CASSPSLYYNSPLHF	TGTGCCAGCAGCCCGTCGCTATATTATAATTCACCCCTCCACTTT
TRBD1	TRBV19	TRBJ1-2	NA	CASSPWTGRDYGYTF	TGTGCCAGTAGTCCGTGGACAGGGCGCGACTATGGCTACACCTTC
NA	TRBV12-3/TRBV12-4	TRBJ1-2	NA	CASRGLGQTYGYTF	TGTGCCAGCAGAGGTTTAGGACAGACCTATGGCTACACCTTC
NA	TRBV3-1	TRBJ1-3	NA	CASSQEGGPGNTIHF	TGTGCCAGCAGCCAAGAGGGTGGGCCTGGAAACACCATACATTTT
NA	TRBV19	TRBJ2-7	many	CASQQGGEEQYF	TGTGCCAGCCAACAGGGGGGGGAAGAGCAGTACTTC
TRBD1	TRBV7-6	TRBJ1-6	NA	CASSSGTADTPLHF	TGTGCCAGCAGCTCGGGGACAGCCGACACACCCCTCCACTTT
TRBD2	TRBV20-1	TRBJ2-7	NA	CSARRLAGRNEQYF	TGCAGTGCTAGACGGCTAGCGGGAAGGAACGAGCAGTACTTC
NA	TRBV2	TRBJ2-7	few	CASTYTERSYEQYF	TGTGCCAGCACCTACACGGAGCGTTCCTACGAGCAGTACTTC
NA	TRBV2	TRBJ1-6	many	CASSDRGFNSPLHF	TGTGCCAGCAGTGATAGGGGTTTTAATTCACCCCTCCACTTT
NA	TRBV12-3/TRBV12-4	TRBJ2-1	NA	CASSLSGGVVNEQFF	TGTGCCAGCAGTTTATCGGGGGGCGTGGTCAATGAGCAGTTCTTC
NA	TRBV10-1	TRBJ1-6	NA	CASSEKFKERPSSPLHF	TGCGCCAGCAGTGAAAAATTTAAGGAAAGGCCTAGCTCACCCCTCCACTTT
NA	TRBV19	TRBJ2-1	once	CASSISWTPEGQFF	TGTGCCAGTAGTATCTCGTGGACCCCCGAGGGGCAGTTCTTC
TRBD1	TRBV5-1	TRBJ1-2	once	CASSLSGTGGRNYGYTF	TGCGCCAGCAGCTTATCCGGGACAGGGGGCCGTAACTATGGCTACACCTTC
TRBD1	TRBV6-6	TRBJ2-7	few	CASSRTGSEQYF	TGTGCCAGCAGCAGGACAGGGTCCGAGCAGTACTTC
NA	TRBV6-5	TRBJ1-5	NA	CASSDAGLRVNYQPQQF	TGTGCCAGCAGCGATGCCGGGTTGAGGGTAAACTATCAGCCCCAGCAGTTT
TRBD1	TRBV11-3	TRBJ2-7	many	CASSLDPTGAEQYF	TGTGCCAGCAGCTTAGATCCTACAGGGGCCGAGCAGTACTTC
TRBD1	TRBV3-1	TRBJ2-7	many	CASSPWDRAYEQYF	TGTGCCAGCAGCCCCTGGGACAGGGCCTACGAGCAGTACTTC
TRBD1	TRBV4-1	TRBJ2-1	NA	CASSHLQGVEQFF	TGCGCCAGCAGCCACTTACAGGGGGTTGAGCAGTTCTTC
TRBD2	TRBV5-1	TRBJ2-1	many	CASSLSLAGGGDEQFF	TGCGCCAGCAGCTTGAGTCTAGCGGGGGGAGGGGATGAGCAGTTCTTC
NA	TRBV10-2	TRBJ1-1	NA	CASRWGYGTEAFF	TGCGCCAGCAGATGGGGTTATGGCACTGAAGCTTTCTTT
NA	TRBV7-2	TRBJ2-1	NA	CASSLIEGGSGTVTPRSYNEQFF	TGTGCCAGCAGCTTGATTGAGGGGGGCTCCGGGACAGTCACTCCTCGCTCCTACAATGAGCAGTTCTTC
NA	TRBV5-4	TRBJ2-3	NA	CASSLEGGGDTQYF	TGTGCCAGCAGCTTGGAGGGGGGGGGGGATACGCAGTATTTT
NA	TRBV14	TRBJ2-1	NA	CASSQDLGRSYEQFF	TGTGCCAGCAGCCAAGATCTGGGGAGGTCCTACGAGCAGTTCTTC
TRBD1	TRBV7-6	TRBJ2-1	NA	CASSLGTGGSYNEQSF	TGTGCCAGCAGCTTAGGGACAGGGGGGTCCTACAATGAGCAGTCCTTC
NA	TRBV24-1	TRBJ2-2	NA	CATRGRRNTGELFF	TGTGCCACCAGGGGACGGAGGAACACCGGGGAGCTGTTTTTT
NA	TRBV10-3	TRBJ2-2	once	CATRAGDTGELFF	TGTGCCACTCGTGCGGGTGACACCGGGGAGCTGTTTTTT
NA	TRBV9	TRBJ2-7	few	CASSVGTASIEQYF	TGTGCCAGCAGCGTAGGGACTGCTTCTATCGAGCAGTACTTC
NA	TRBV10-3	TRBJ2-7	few	CAISDPMGEQYF	TGTGCCATCAGTGATCCGATGGGGGAGCAGTACTTC
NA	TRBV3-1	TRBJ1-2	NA	CASSPSMSPYGYTF	TGTGCCAGCAGCCCCTCAATGTCCCCTTATGGCTACACCTTC
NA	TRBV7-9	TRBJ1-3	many	CASSLVRTRASGNTIYF	TGTGCCAGCAGCTTAGTCCGTACCCGGGCCTCTGGAAACACCATATATTTT
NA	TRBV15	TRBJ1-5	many	CATSSISNQPQHF	TGTGCCACCAGCAGCATTAGCAATCAGCCCCAGCATTTT
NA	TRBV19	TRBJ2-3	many	CASSIRGARGTDTQYF	TGTGCCAGTAGTATACGGGGGGCCCGAGGCACAGATACGCAGTATTTT
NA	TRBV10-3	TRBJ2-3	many	CAISESGDRPTDTQYF	TGTGCCATCAGTGAGTCGGGAGACAGACCCACAGATACGCAGTATTTT
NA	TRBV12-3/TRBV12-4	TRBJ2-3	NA	CASARSMESVGATDTQYF	TGTGCCAGCGCGCGTTCAATGGAATCTGTTGGAGCCACGGATACGCAGTATTTT
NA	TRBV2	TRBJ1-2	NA	CASSVSTGLNYGYTF	TGTGCCAGCAGTGTATCTACGGGGTTGAACTATGGCTACACCTTC
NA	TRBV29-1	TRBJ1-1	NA	CSVALTANTEAFF	TGCAGCGTTGCCCTGACAGCGAACACTGAAGCTTTCTTT